The clone carrying this T cell receptor beta chain was picked up a small number of times. The data were obtained in a study of T-cell reconstitution after alpha-beta-depleted transplantation in children. The CDR3 runs 14 residues. The V end lost 4 bases, the J end lost 7 bases, and 14 bases lay between the germline ends. Germline CDR1 and CDR2: KGHSH and LQKENI. The TCRbeta library incorporated unique molecular identifiers. TCRdb processed the PCR reads anew with MiXCR; each CDR3 protein has one entry. The table has hundreds of thousands of distinct CDR3 sequences, 15% to 20% seen once. This chain links TRBV18 with TRBJ2-1; perhaps TRBD2 as D (6 bases). Sequences were derived from PBMCs, mostly from graft donor cells, sampled 360 days after TCRalphabeta/CD19-depleted stem cell transplant. This TCR was recovered from a male patient under 18 who had a stem cell transplant for acute lymphoblastic leukemia, so the T cells may come from the graft donor. CDR3 nucleotides: TGTGCCAGCTCACGTTTGGGACTGCAAAATGAGCAGTTCTTC. Amino acids: CASSRLGLQNEQFF.